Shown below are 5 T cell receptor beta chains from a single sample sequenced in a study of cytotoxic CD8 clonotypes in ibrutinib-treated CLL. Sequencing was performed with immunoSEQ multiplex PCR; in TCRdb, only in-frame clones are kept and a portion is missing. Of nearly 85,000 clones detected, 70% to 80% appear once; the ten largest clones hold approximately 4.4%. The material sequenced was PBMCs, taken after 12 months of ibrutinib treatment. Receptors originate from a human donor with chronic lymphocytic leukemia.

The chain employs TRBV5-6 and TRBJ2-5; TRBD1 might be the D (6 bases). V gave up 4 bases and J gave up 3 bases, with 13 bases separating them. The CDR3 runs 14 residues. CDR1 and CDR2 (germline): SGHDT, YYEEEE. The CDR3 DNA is TGTGCCAGCAGCCAGAGGGGGACAAAAGAGACCCAGTACTTC. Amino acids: CASSQRGTKETQYF.

The CDR3 reads CASSPPGREGLNEQFF. The CDR3 coding sequence is TGTGCCAGCTCACCACCGGGGCGGGAGGGCCTCAATGAGCAGTTCTTC. The V gene is TRBV18, the J gene TRBJ2-1; 9 bases are shared with TRBD2. This CDR3 region has 16 residues. Germline V gene data show CDR1 as KGHSH and CDR2 as LQKENI. V gave up 0 bases and J gave up 6 bases; unmatched junction bases: 6.

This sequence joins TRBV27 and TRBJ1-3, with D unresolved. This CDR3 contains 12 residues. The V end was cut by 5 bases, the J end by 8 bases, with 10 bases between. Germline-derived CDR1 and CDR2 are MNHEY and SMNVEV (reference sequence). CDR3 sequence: CASSLTCYTIYF. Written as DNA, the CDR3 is TGTGCCAGCAGTCTAACCTGTTACACCATATATTTT.

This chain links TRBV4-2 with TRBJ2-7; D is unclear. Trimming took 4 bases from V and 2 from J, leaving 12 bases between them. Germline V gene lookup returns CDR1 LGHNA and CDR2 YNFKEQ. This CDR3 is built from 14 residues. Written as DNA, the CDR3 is TGTGCCAGCAGCCCGCTCCGGCGGCCCTACGAGCAGTACTTC. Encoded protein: CASSPLRRPYEQYF.

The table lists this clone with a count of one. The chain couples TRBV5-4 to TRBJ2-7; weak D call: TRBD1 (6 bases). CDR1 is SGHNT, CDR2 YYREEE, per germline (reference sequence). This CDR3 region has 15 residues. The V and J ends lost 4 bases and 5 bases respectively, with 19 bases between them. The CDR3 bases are TGTGCCAGCAGCGCCAAGGACAGTGGCTGGGACGAGCAGTACTTC. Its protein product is CASSAKDSGWDEQYF.